Below, 16 T cell receptor beta chains from the same sample are listed, as sequenced in a study of cytomegalovirus exposure and HLA in healthy donors. PCR involved 60 Vbeta and 13 Jbeta primers. The table came from immunoSEQ multiplex PCR; TCRdb's copy has only in-frame clones and leaves some out. Seen here are about 120,000 clones, around 77% observed once, and the top ten hold about 10%. The source material was PBMCs. These receptors all come from a man aged 35-49 years in good health and CMV-seropositive.

The V call is TRBV14, the J call TRBJ1-1; D not resolved. The CDR3 loop spans 16 amino acids. V lost 0 bases and J lost 0, with 11 bases in between. Germline lookup yields CDR1 SGHDN and CDR2 FVKESK. CDR3 DNA sequence: TGTGCCAGCAGCCAAGATCTGGGCAGGATGAACACTGAAGCTTTCTTT. The encoded protein is CASSQDLGRMNTEAFF.

The genes are TRBV5-8 and TRBJ1-5, with 9 bases lining up with TRBD1. With 3 bases clipped from V and 9 bases from J, the junction kept 7 bases outside the gene matches. The V gene's germline CDR1 is SGHTS and CDR2 YDEGEE. CDR3 length equals 14 residues. The CDR3 DNA sequence: TGTGCCAGCAGCTCAGGGACAGGGAGAAGGCCCCAGCATTTT. Translated, it gives CASSSGTGRRPQHF.

CDR3 in amino acids: CASSIGAGGVETQYF. Written as DNA, the CDR3 is TGTGCCAGTAGTATAGGCGCGGGGGGTGTCGAGACCCAGTACTTC. The chain recombines TRBV19 with TRBJ2-5, with 8 bases matching TRBD2. The V segment lost 1 base and the J segment 5 bases; nucleotides outside the gene matches: 6. Germline V gene data show CDR1 as LNHDA and CDR2 as SQIVND (reference sequence). The CDR3 covers 15 residues.

For the CDR3, the DNA is TGTGCCAGCAGCTTAGCTTCCCTGGGGGCTGAGCAGTACTTC. Its protein product is CASSLASLGAEQYF. The chain carries TRBV7-6 and TRBJ2-7, with D tentatively TRBD1 (6 bases). The V and J ends lost 0 bases and 7 bases respectively, with 13 bases between them. This CDR3 is built from 14 residues. In germline, CDR1 is SGHVS, CDR2 FNYEAQ.

The rearrangement joins TRBV9 to TRBJ1-3; D is undetermined. With 1 base removed from V and 0 bases from J, the gap between germline ends came to 14 bases. Germline values: CDR1 SGDLS, CDR2 YYNGEE. The CDR3 extends over 17 amino acids. The CDR3 DNA follows: TGTGCCAGCAGCGTACGAGGAGACCCCTACTCTGGAAACACCATATATTTT. It is translated as CASSVRGDPYSGNTIYF.

This sequence joins TRBV9 and TRBJ1-1, with 9 bases matching TRBD1. The CDR3 has 15 amino acids. After removal of 3 bases from V and 1 base from J, the junction contained 4 bases not matched to a gene. Germline CDR1 is SGDLS and CDR2 is YYNGEE. CDR3 nucleotide sequence: TGTGCCAGCAGCGCCGGACAGGGGTCGAACACTGAAGCTTTCTTT. As protein: CASSAGQGSNTEAFF.

The DNA of the CDR3 is TGTGCCAGCAGCCACGTATGGACTTACCAAGAGACCCAGTACTTC. Translating it yields CASSHVWTYQETQYF. The chain couples TRBV7-9 to TRBJ2-5; D might be TRBD2 (5 bases). Germline V gives CDR1 SEHNR, CDR2 FQNEAQ (reference sequence). The CDR3 runs 15 residues. V lost 5 bases and J lost 0, with 13 bases in between.

The chain links TRBV5-1 to TRBJ2-3, with 7 bases fitting TRBD1. J gave up 0 bases and V 7 bases, and 8 bases lay outside the gene matches. This CDR3 is built from 15 residues. Germline CDR1 reads SGHRS; CDR2 reads YFSETQ. The CDR3 coding sequence is TGCGCCAGCGTCCTGGGGACAGCTAGCACAGATACGCAGTATTTT. Protein: CASVLGTASTDTQYF.

Comments on this clone: The identical CDR3 is also encoded by other nucleotide sequences in the sample. The V gene is TRBV9, the J gene TRBJ2-3; D might be TRBD1 (6 bases). Trimming took off 5 bases at V and 2 bases at J, with 12 bases between the two ends. This CDR3 region has 14 residues. Germline CDR1 is SGDLS and CDR2 is YYNGEE. The CDR3 reads CASRAGQNTDTQYF. The CDR3 DNA reads TGTGCCAGCAGAGCTGGACAGAACACAGATACGCAGTATTTT.

The chain carries TRBV19 and TRBJ2-5; 8 bases agree with TRBD1. Germline V gene sequence: CDR1 LNHDA, CDR2 SQIVND (reference sequence). This CDR3 spans 16 amino acids. V shed 5 bases and J 1 base; nucleotides not matched to a gene: 9. The CDR3 spells CASSPLRTGSQETQYF. DNA of the CDR3: TGTGCCAGTAGTCCCTTGCGGACAGGGAGCCAAGAGACCCAGTACTTC.

This rearrangement joins TRBV2 to TRBJ2-1; D perhaps matches TRBD2 (5 bases). The length of the CDR3 is 13 residues. Trimming took 8 bases from V and 7 from J, leaving 15 bases between them. Germline loops: CDR1 SNHLY, CDR2 FYNNEI. CDR3 in amino acids: CASSRVIGNEQFF. CDR3 bases: TGTGCCAGCTCGCGGGTTATTGGGAATGAGCAGTTCTTC.

CDR3 in DNA: TGTGCCAGCAGGGGACTGAAGAACACCGGGGAGCTGTTTTTT. Protein sequence: CASRGLKNTGELFF. The J gene is TRBJ2-2, the V gene TRBV2, with D possibly TRBD2 on 6 matching bases. The V end was cut by 6 bases, the J end by 1 base, with 9 bases between. Germline values: CDR1 SNHLY, CDR2 FYNNEI. The CDR3 contains 14 residues.

This clone turned up a few times. The chain recombines TRBV5-6 with TRBJ2-3; D gene ambiguous. Germline V gives CDR1 SGHDT, CDR2 YYEEEE. This CDR3 comprises 11 residues. Trimming pared 4 bases from V and 7 bases from J, leaving 7 bases between. CDR3 sequence: CASSRSYTQYF. The CDR3 coding sequence is TGTGCCAGCAGCCGGTCGTATACGCAGTATTTT.

As DNA, the CDR3 is TGTGCCATCAGTGAGGGGGAGGGATGGACTAATGAAAAACTGTTTTTT. This sequence encodes CAISEGEGWTNEKLFF. V usage is TRBV10-3 and J usage is TRBJ1-4; no clear D gene. Germline loops: CDR1 ENHRY, CDR2 SYGVKD. Trimming pared 2 bases from V and 2 bases from J, leaving 12 bases between. The CDR3 spans 16 residues.

This clone was found a few times. The chain joins TRBV7-9 to TRBJ1-2; TRBD1 aligns across 8 bases. Germline-derived CDR1 and CDR2 are SEHNR and FQNEAQ (reference sequence). The CDR3 sequence is 14 residues long. V shed 4 bases and J 6 bases; nucleotides not matched to a gene: 7. DNA for the CDR3: TGTGCCAGCAGCTCGCCCCGGACAGGGAATGGCTACACCTTC. It is translated as CASSSPRTGNGYTF.

The chain joins TRBV19 to TRBJ1-2, with 12 bases aligning to TRBD1. Germline lookup yields CDR1 LNHDA and CDR2 SQIVND (reference sequence). V shed 4 bases and J 7 bases; nucleotides not matched to a gene: 4. The CDR3 consists of 14 residues. In DNA, the CDR3 is TGTGCCAGTAGTAGGGGACAGGGGGCAAGTGGCTACACCTTC. It yields the protein CASSRGQGASGYTF. The full variable domain, with the rest looked up from reference TRBV19 and TRBJ1-2, is DGGITQSPKYLFRKEGQNVTLSCEQNLNHDAMYWYRQDPGQGLRLIYYSQIVNDFQKGDIAEGYSVSREKKESFPLTVTSAQKNPTAFYLCASSRGQGASGYTFGSGTRLTVV.